This record covers a single T cell receptor beta chain. The target antigen is unknown. Germline CDR1 and CDR2: SGDLS and YYNGEE. V lost 0 bases and J lost 5; bases outside the gene matches: 6. This CDR3 is built from 15 residues. 60 Vbeta and 13 Jbeta primers were used in PCR. Sequencing used immunoSEQ multiplex PCR; TCRdb keeps in-frame clones, though not all of them. The sample shows fewer than 250,000 clones, about 83% of them seen only once. The data were taken from a study of cytomegalovirus exposure and HLA in healthy donors. Background on the study: Counted in an early data release were tens of millions of unique TCRs from HLA-typed donors. Researchers found that around 80% of some 400 genotyped donors fell within the Caucasian-associated ancestry cluster.

Study-level results: A later analysis reportedly found fewer N-insertions in an Asian-associated ancestry cluster than the roughly 670-donor mean. Previous analysis showed most TCR beta V segments were productive about 87% or about 30% of the time.

The source is a man aged 35 to 55 in good health and CMV-seropositive. Source material: PBMCs. The chain joins TRBV9 to TRBJ2-7, with TRBD2 matching over 9 bases. CDR3 sequence (DNA): TGTGCCAGCAGCGTAGGCGGTAGCGGGAGCCACGAGCAGTACTTC. This codes for CASSVGGSGSHEQYF.